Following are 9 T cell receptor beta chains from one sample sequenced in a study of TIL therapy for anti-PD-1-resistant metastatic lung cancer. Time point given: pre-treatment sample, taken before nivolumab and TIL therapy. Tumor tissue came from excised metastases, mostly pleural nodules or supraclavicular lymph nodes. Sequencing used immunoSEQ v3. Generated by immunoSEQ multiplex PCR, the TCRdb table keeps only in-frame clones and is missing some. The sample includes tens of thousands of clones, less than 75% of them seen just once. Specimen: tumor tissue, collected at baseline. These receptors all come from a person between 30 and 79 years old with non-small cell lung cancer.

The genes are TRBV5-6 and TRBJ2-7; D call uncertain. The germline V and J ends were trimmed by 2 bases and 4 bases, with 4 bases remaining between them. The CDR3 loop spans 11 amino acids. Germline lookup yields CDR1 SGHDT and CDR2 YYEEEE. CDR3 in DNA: TGTGCCAGCAGCTTTCGGTACGAGCAGTACTTC. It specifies CASSFRYEQYF.

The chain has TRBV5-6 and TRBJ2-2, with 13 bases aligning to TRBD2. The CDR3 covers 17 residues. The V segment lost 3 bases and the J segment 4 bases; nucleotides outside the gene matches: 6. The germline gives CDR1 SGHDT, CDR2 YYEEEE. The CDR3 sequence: CASSWGTSGTGTGELFF. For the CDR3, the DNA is TGTGCCAGCAGCTGGGGGACTAGCGGGACGGGCACCGGGGAGCTGTTTTTT.

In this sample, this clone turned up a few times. This CDR3 is CASRPTRPGTEAFF. CDR3 bases: TGTGCCAGTAGGCCTACACGGCCGGGGACTGAAGCTTTCTTT. The V call is TRBV19, the J call TRBJ1-1, with D unresolved. This CDR3 is 14 amino acids long. V lost 6 bases, J lost 5 bases, and 16 bases lay in between. Germline assignment: CDR1 LNHDA and CDR2 SQIVND (reference sequence).

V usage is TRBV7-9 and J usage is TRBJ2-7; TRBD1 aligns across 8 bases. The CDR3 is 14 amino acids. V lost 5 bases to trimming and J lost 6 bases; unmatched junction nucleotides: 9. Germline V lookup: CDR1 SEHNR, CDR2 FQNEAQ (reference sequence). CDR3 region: CASSRTGSGSEQYF. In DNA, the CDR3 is TGTGCCAGCAGCCGGACAGGGTCGGGCTCCGAGCAGTACTTC. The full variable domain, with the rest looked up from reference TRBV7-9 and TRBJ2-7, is DTGVSQNPRHKITKRGQNVTFRCDPISEHNRLYWYRQTLGQGPEFLTYFQNEAQLEKSRLLSDRFSAERPKGSFSTLEIQRTEQGDSAMYLCASSRTGSGSEQYFGPGTRLTVT.

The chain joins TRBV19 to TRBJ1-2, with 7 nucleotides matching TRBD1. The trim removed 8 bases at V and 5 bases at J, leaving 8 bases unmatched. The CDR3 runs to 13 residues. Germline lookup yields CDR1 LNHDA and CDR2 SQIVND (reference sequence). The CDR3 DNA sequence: TGTGCCAGTTGGGGACAGCTACTGTATGGCTACACCTTC. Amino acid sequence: CASWGQLLYGYTF.

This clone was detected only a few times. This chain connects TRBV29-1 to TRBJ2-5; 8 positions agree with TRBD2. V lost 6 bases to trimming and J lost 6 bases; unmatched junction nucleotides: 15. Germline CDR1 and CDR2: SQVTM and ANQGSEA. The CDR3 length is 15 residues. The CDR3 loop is CSVILAGRPMKTQYF. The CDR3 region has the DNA TGCAGCGTGATTTTAGCGGGACGGCCAATGAAGACCCAGTACTTC.

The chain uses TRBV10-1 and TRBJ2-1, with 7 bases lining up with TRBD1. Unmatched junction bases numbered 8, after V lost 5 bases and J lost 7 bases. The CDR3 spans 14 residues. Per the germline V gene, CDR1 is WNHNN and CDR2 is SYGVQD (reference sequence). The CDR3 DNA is TGCGCCAGCAGTAGGGACAGCGGTTCTAATGAGCAGTTCTTC. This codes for CASSRDSGSNEQFF.

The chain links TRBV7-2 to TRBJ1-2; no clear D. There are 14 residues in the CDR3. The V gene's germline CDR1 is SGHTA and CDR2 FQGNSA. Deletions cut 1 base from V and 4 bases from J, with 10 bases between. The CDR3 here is CASSLGSGLYGYTF. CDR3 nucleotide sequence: TGTGCCAGCAGCTTAGGGAGTGGCCTCTATGGCTACACCTTC.

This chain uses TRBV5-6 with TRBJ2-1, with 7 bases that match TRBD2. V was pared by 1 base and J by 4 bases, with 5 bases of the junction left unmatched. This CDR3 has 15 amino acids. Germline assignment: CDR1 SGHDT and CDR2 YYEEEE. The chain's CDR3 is CASSLLTSEYNEQFF. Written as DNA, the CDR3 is TGTGCCAGCAGCTTGCTTACTAGCGAGTACAATGAGCAGTTCTTC.